The sequence of this TCR beta chain was determined in a study of read filtering for tumor transcriptome and immune sequencing. Study summary: The cohort had some 16 men and 14 women aged about 47 to 90, mean about 67 years. R-ISS stage counts were eight or nine for I, approximately 15 for II, six or seven for III. Transcriptome libraries were built from DNase-treated RNA.

From about 400 ng of RNA, a library with molecular barcoded alpha/delta and beta/gamma adaptors was made. TCRdb reprocessed the reads with MiXCR, giving one entry per CDR3 protein. The data contain around 50,000 distinct CDR3 sequences, around 12% of them singletons. Germline CDR1 SEHNR, CDR2 FQNEAQ (reference sequence). There are 18 residues in the CDR3. V dropped 0 bases and J dropped 7; count of bases not matched to a gene: 11. Ten or more counts support this clonotype. The V and J genes are TRBV7-9 and TRBJ2-1; TRBD1 agrees at 11 bases. What was sequenced was a population of CD138-negative cells sorted from bone marrow. The TCR comes from a donor aged 40 or older with multiple myeloma. The CDR3 DNA is TGTGCCAGCAGCTTAGCATCCAACCGGGACAGGGGGTGGAATGAGCAGTTCTTC. Translated: CASSLASNRDRGWNEQFF.